This TCR beta chain was captured by sequencing in a study of shared clonotypes between healthy human individuals. Findings and limits, study-wide: The low donor count limited represented genetic and exposure-history diversity. Naive CD4 clonotype sharing across a few donors was 4.5% to 6%.

Comment on this clone: As yet, its antigen is unknown.

Researchers divided each subset's genomic DNA evenly across several immunoSEQ plates. Methods used by the authors: Filtering differed because ImmunoSEQ produced junction-only sequences that carried no quality scores. Profiled with immunoSEQ multiplex PCR; TCRdb holds only in-frame clones, not every one. V and J calls and clone size are copied from that table; D and trimming were computed from the DNA. Seen here are approximately 1.9 million clones, around 93% observed once, and the top ten hold 1.5% to 2%. Germline assignment: CDR1 SQVTM and CDR2 ANQGSEA. The length of the CDR3 is 12 residues. Trimming stripped 4 bases from V and 5 bases from J, with 12 bases between. The naive CD8 subset, CD45RO-negative cells positively selected for CCR7, excluded terminally differentiated effector memory CD45RA+ cells.

Sequenced sample: naive CD8+ T cells from PBMCs. V is TRBV29-1 and J is TRBJ2-7, with a tentative D call TRBD2 (6 bases). The clonotype was recovered from a young man in good health. Some clones in this sample may be carry-over from other donors' samples. In DNA, the CDR3 is TGCAGCGTTGGTCTGGGGGGAAACGAGCAGTACTTC. This gives the protein CSVGLGGNEQYF.